These T cell receptor beta chains were read from a single sample in a study of blood T cell repertoires in COVID-19. Measured with immunoSEQ multiplex PCR; TCRdb has only the in-frame clones, and not every one. This table has about 170,000 clones, roughly 90% appearing once. Sequences were obtained from peripheral blood. These receptor sequences come from a woman aged 60-75 years with COVID-19, enrolled during active disease. Each CDR3 is given with its conserved first and last residue. Fields, in order: clone size, D gene, V gene, J gene, CDR3 DNA, CDR3 protein. The D gene is left open where the match is weak. A clone size is listed for some rows: how often the clone was seen (once, few, many), or a class if it is expanded.

abundance: -; d_gene: TRBD2; v_gene: TRBV4-1; j_gene: TRBJ2-1; CDR3nt: TGCGCCAGCAGAAGACGACTAGCGGACAACAATGAGCAGTTCTTC; CDR3aa: CASRRRLADNNEQFF
abundance: few; d_gene: TRBD1; v_gene: TRBV5-1; j_gene: TRBJ1-2; CDR3nt: TGCGCCAGCAGCTGGAACAGGGGAGGCTATGGCTACACCTTC; CDR3aa: CASSWNRGGYGYTF
abundance: -; d_gene: -; v_gene: TRBV10-3; j_gene: TRBJ2-7; CDR3nt: TGTGCCACCAGGCCCGTGGGGACTCCTGCGGGAGAGCAGTACTTC; CDR3aa: CATRPVGTPAGEQYF
abundance: -; d_gene: -; v_gene: TRBV11-3; j_gene: TRBJ1-1; CDR3nt: TGTGCCAGCAGCCCCCAGTCCGGGGAAAGGAACACTGAAGCTTTCTTT; CDR3aa: CASSPQSGERNTEAFF
abundance: -; d_gene: TRBD1; v_gene: TRBV7-2; j_gene: TRBJ1-4; CDR3nt: TGTGCCAGCAGCTTAGGAGGGACAGGGGTTGAAAAACTGTTTTTT; CDR3aa: CASSLGGTGVEKLFF
abundance: -; d_gene: TRBD2; v_gene: TRBV7-8; j_gene: TRBJ2-7; CDR3nt: TGTGCCAGCAGCTTCCACCGGCGGGGGGAGCAGTACTTC; CDR3aa: CASSFHRRGEQYF
abundance: -; d_gene: -; v_gene: TRBV6-5; j_gene: TRBJ2-1; CDR3nt: TGTGCCAGCACCATGGGACTCGACCTCCTCAATGAGCAGTTCTTC; CDR3aa: CASTMGLDLLNEQFF
abundance: -; d_gene: TRBD1; v_gene: TRBV28; j_gene: TRBJ2-7; CDR3nt: TGTGCCAGCACCCGCAGTGGTGGGACAGGGGCCTACGAGCAGTACTTC; CDR3aa: CASTRSGGTGAYEQYF
abundance: once; d_gene: -; v_gene: TRBV25-1; j_gene: TRBJ1-6; CDR3nt: TGTGCCAGCAGGTTGTCGGGGGATAATTCACCCCTCCACTTT; CDR3aa: CASRLSGDNSPLHF
abundance: -; d_gene: -; v_gene: TRBV19; j_gene: TRBJ2-7; CDR3nt: TGTGCCAGTAGTATTCGATCCGGACAGTTCTACGAGCAGTACTTC; CDR3aa: CASSIRSGQFYEQYF
abundance: -; d_gene: TRBD1; v_gene: TRBV4-1; j_gene: TRBJ1-4; CDR3nt: TGCGCCAGCAGCCGCACTGTCCGGGACAGTTCAGAAAAACTGTTTTTT; CDR3aa: CASSRTVRDSSEKLFF
abundance: -; d_gene: -; v_gene: TRBV11-2; j_gene: TRBJ2-3; CDR3nt: TGTGCCAGCAGCGTGCTCGCAGGGCCAGATACGCAGTATTTT; CDR3aa: CASSVLAGPDTQYF